Below are 28 T cell receptor beta chains sequenced from a single sample in a study of monozygotic twins with inflammatory bowel disease. TCRdb re-called the 5' RACE reads; one entry per CDR3 protein, DNA not given. This table lists around 410,000 distinct CDR3 sequences. The sample comprised blood. These receptor sequences come from a human donor with ulcerative colitis or Crohn's disease, or a healthy co-twin of an affected twin (not recorded which).

The V call is TRBV7-9, the J call TRBJ2-7; with no DNA, the TCRdb D assignment of TRBD2 cannot be verified. Germline CDR1 SEHNR, CDR2 FQNEAQ (reference sequence). The CDR3 extends over 16 amino acids. The CDR3 protein is CASSGTAKIGRLEQYF.

This CDR3 is CASSPPEGGGQPQHF. This chain connects TRBV18 to TRBJ1-5. The CDR3 is made up of 15 amino acids. The germline V gene has CDR1 KGHSH and CDR2 LQKENI.

The V and J genes are TRBV29-1 and TRBJ2-3. The length of the CDR3 is 15 residues. Germline CDR1 and CDR2: SQVTM and ANQGSEA. CDR3 amino acids: CSVEGSGTAGFTQYF.

This chain's CDR3 is CASSERGYSNQPQHF. The genes are TRBV6-1 and TRBJ1-5; TCRdb designates TRBD1, a call that cannot be tested without DNA. Germline CDR1 MNHNS, CDR2 SASEGT. The CDR3 length is 15 residues.

This chain links TRBV20-1 with TRBJ2-7. Germline CDR1 DFQATT, CDR2 SNEGSKA (reference sequence). The CDR3 extends over 12 amino acids. CDR3 in amino acids: CSARRQTYEQYF.

The rearrangement links TRBV4-1 to TRBJ1-3; TCRdb returns TRBD1, unconfirmable since there is no DNA. Germline V gene lookup returns CDR1 MGHRA and CDR2 YSYEKL. The CDR3 length is 22 residues. The CDR3 loop is CASSQVPILPGHRNPHGNTIYF.

V gene TRBV4-2 combines with J gene TRBJ2-2; the TCRdb call, TRBD2, lacks DNA for checking. The germline gives CDR1 LGHNA, CDR2 YNFKEQ. This CDR3 comprises 18 residues. CDR3 amino acids: CASSQGTSGGANTGELFF.

The chain has TRBV18 and TRBJ1-4; TCRdb's D call, TRBD1, is unchecked because there is no DNA. This CDR3 contains 15 residues. Germline lookup yields CDR1 KGHSH and CDR2 LQKENI. CDR3 loop: CASRLDRHADEKLFF.

The chain links TRBV4-2 to TRBJ2-5; TCRdb indicates TRBD2, and absent DNA this call remains unverified. This CDR3 is built from 16 residues. Germline V gives CDR1 LGHNA, CDR2 YNFKEQ. CDR3 residues: CASSLQSGSLQETQYF.

The J gene is TRBJ1-6, the V gene TRBV30. Germline V lookup: CDR1 GTSNPN, CDR2 SVGIG (reference sequence). The CDR3 is 15 amino acids. CDR3 sequence reads: CAWSGRSSYNSPLHF.

The chain has TRBV6-5 and TRBJ2-7; TCRdb designates TRBD1, a call that cannot be tested without DNA. CDR3 length equals 15 residues. Germline CDR1 reads MNHEY; CDR2 reads SVGAGI. CDR3 protein: CASSYSIPSDYEQYF.

The chain is built from TRBV11-2 and TRBJ2-1; the D call from TCRdb, TRBD2, cannot be confirmed without DNA. The CDR3 contains 14 residues. Germline CDR1 SGHAT, CDR2 FQNNGV. CDR3 sequence reads: CASSPRGGFNEQFF.

The chain uses TRBV20-1 and TRBJ2-5; TCRdb's D call, TRBD1, is unchecked because there is no DNA. Germline CDR1 reads DFQATT; CDR2 reads SNEGSKA (reference sequence). The CDR3 is 16 residues long. The CDR3: CSARDRVQPSPGTQYF.

V gene TRBV5-1 combines with J gene TRBJ2-6. Germline loops: CDR1 SGHRS, CDR2 YFSETQ. CDR3 size: 16 residues. CDR3 amino acids: CASSLAPIFGANVLTF.

The rearrangement links TRBV20-1 to TRBJ1-3. The CDR3 contains 16 residues. CDR1 and CDR2 (germline): DFQATT, SNEGSKA (reference sequence). The chain's CDR3 is CSAVPLLTSSGNTIYF.

CDR3 residues: CASSRHAGASEAFF. This chain connects TRBV5-5 to TRBJ1-1; TCRdb lists TRBD1, though no DNA is available to test this call. In germline, CDR1 is SGHKS, CDR2 YYEKEE (reference sequence). This CDR3 is 14 amino acids long.

The J gene is TRBJ2-1, the V gene TRBV28; TCRdb picks TRBD2, but there is no DNA to check that call. CDR3 length: 16 amino acids. The germline gives CDR1 MDHEN, CDR2 SYDVKM. The CDR3 sequence is CASSLQAGRTYNEQFF.

The rearrangement joins TRBV3-1 to TRBJ2-3; the TRBD1 assignment by TCRdb is unverifiable without DNA. Germline-derived CDR1 and CDR2 are LGHDT and YNNKEL (reference sequence). This CDR3 is built from 16 residues. The CDR3 reads CASSQVVTGNTDTQYF.

This chain connects TRBV7-6 to TRBJ1-4; TCRdb lists TRBD1, though no DNA is available to test this call. Germline V gene lookup returns CDR1 SGHVS and CDR2 FNYEAQ. The CDR3 covers 17 residues. CDR3 region: CASSLNFGQGLDEKLFF.

V usage is TRBV3-1 and J usage is TRBJ2-7; there is no DNA to check the TCRdb D call of TRBD2. CDR1 is LGHDT and CDR2 is YNNKEL in the germline V gene (reference sequence). The CDR3 covers 13 residues. CDR3 protein: CASSLPPGGEQYF.

The chain joins TRBV7-2 to TRBJ1-5; TCRdb proposes TRBD1, but this gene call is untestable without DNA. CDR1 and CDR2 from the germline V gene are SGHTA and FQGNSA. This CDR3 spans 12 amino acids. The CDR3 sequence is CASSEGDQPQHF. The variable domain in full, with the rest retrieved from reference TRBV7-2 and TRBJ1-5, is GAGVSQSPSNKVTEKGKDVELRCDPISGHTALYWYRQSLGQGLEFLIYFQGNSAPDKSGLPSDRFSAERTGGSVSTLTIQRTQQEDSAVYLCASSEGDQPQHFGDGTRLSIL.

The chain is built from TRBV20-1 and TRBJ2-7; TCRdb's assignment of TRBD1 cannot be checked, as there is no DNA. This CDR3 is built from 12 residues. Germline CDR1 reads DFQATT; CDR2 reads SNEGSKA (reference sequence). The CDR3 sequence: CSARPRDYEQYF.

This chain connects TRBV6-2 or TRBV6-3 to TRBJ2-7; lacking DNA, the TRBD2 call made by TCRdb goes unchecked. This CDR3 comprises 18 residues. Germline V CDR1 and CDR2: MNHEY, SVGEGT. CDR3 in amino acids: CATTSRRGLADIGREQYF.

The rearrangement joins TRBV20-1 to TRBJ1-2; the TCRdb call, TRBD1, lacks DNA for checking. The CDR3 extends over 16 amino acids. Germline CDR1 DFQATT, CDR2 SNEGSKA (reference sequence). The CDR3 loop reads CSARQGGQFENYGYTF.

The chain employs TRBV3-1 and TRBJ1-2. This CDR3 has 16 residues. CDR1 is LGHDT, CDR2 YNNKEL, per germline (reference sequence). The CDR3 is CASSQDPKGRYYGYTF.

The J gene is TRBJ1-5, the V gene TRBV4-1; the D gene TCRdb calls, TRBD1, cannot be checked with no DNA. Germline-derived CDR1 and CDR2 are MGHRA and YSYEKL. This CDR3 has 16 amino acids. The chain's CDR3 is CASSLIGDSRNQPQHF.

The rearrangement links TRBV24-1 to TRBJ2-1; TCRdb selects TRBD1, and the lack of DNA leaves this call unchecked. This CDR3 has 15 amino acids. CDR1 and CDR2 (germline): KGHDR, SFDVKD. The CDR3 sequence: CATSAAQGPYNEQFF.

The rearrangement links TRBV29-1 to TRBJ1-1; the D call from TCRdb, TRBD1, cannot be confirmed without DNA. This CDR3 comprises 16 residues. Looked up from germline, CDR1 is SQVTM and CDR2 is ANQGSEA. The CDR3 sequence: CSVEDERRTVNTEAFF.